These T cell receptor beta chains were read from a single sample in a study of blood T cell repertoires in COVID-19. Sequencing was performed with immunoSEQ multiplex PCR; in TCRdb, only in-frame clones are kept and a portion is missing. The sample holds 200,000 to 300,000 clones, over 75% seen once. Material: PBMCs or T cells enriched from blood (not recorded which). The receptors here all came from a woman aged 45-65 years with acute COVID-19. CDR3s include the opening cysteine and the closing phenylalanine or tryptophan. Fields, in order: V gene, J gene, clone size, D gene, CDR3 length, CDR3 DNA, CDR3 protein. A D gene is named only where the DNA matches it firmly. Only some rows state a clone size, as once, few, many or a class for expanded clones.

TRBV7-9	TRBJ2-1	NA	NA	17	TGTGCCAGCAGCTCATCCCTGCGGGGGCGCTCCTACAATGAGCAGTTCTTC	CASSSSLRGRSYNEQFF
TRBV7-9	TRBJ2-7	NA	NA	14	TGTGCCAGCAGCTTAGAAGACAGCCCCTACGAGCAGTACTTC	CASSLEDSPYEQYF
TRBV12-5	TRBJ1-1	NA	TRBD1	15	TGTGCTAGTGGTTTACAGACAGGGGTCAACACTGAAGCTTTCTTT	CASGLQTGVNTEAFF
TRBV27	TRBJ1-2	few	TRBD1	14	TGTGCCAGCAGCCAGGGGGGACGTAACTATGGCTACACCTTC	CASSQGGRNYGYTF
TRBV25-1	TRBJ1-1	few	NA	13	TGTGCCAGCAGTGGGGGAGGGGACACTGAAGCTTTCTTT	CASSGGGDTEAFF
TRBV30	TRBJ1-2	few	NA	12	TGTGCCCGGCGGGGGCCAGGGTTCCGCTACACCTTC	CARRGPGFRYTF
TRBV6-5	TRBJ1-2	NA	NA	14	TGTGCCAGCCTGTACGGGGCTAGCGGCTATGGCTACACCTTC	CASLYGASGYGYTF
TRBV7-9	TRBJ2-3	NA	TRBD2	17	TGTGCCAGCAGCTTTGGGGCGAGGCGGGGGTTGGCAGATACGCAGTATTTT	CASSFGARRGLADTQYF
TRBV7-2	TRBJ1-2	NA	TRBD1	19	TGTGCCAGCAGCTTAACCGGGACAGGAACCCTCTCGGGATCGGGTGGCTACACCTTC	CASSLTGTGTLSGSGGYTF
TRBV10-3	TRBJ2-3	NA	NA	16	TGTGCCATCAGGAGACAGGCTCGGGGGGCAGGAGATACGCAGTATTTT	CAIRRQARGAGDTQYF
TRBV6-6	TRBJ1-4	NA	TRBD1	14	TGTGCCAGCAGTGCACAGGGGTCGGATGAAAAACTGTTTTTT	CASSAQGSDEKLFF
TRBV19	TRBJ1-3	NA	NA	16	TGTGCCAGTAGTCGCGGGTCCCCTCAGTCTGGAAACACCATATATTTT	CASSRGSPQSGNTIYF
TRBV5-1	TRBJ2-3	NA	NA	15	TGCGCCAGCAGCTTGGCTACAGCATATACAGATACGCAGTATTTT	CASSLATAYTDTQYF
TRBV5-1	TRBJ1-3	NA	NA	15	TGCGCCAGCAGCTTGGTCCAGGGCTCTGGAAACACCATATATTTT	CASSLVQGSGNTIYF
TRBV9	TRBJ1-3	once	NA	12	TGTGCCAGCAGCCTTTCTGGAAACACCATATATTTT	CASSLSGNTIYF
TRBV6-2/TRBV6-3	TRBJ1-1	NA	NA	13	TGTGCCAGCAGTTCCACAGGGAACACTGAAGCTTTCTTT	CASSSTGNTEAFF
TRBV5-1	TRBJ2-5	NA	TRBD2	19	TGCGCCAGCAGCTTGGGTGTGCAGGGACTAGCGGAAGGTGCGAAGACCCAGTACTTC	CASSLGVQGLAEGAKTQYF
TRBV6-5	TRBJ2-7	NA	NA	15	TGTGCCAGCACCCACAGACCGGCGGGGTTTGACGAGCAGTACTTC	CASTHRPAGFDEQYF
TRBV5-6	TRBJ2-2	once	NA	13	TGTGCCAGCAGCTTAAATCGGGACGGGGAGCTGTTTTTT	CASSLNRDGELFF
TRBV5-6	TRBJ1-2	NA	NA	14	TGTGCCAGCAGCTTTAAGGGGCGGAACTATGGCTACACCTTC	CASSFKGRNYGYTF
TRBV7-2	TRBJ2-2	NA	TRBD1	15	TGTGCCAGCAGACCCGGGACAGGGAACACCGGGGAGCTGTTTTTT	CASRPGTGNTGELFF
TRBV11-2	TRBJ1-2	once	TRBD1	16	TGTGCCAGCAGTCAAGGTGCGGGACAGAGCCTCTATGGCTACACCTTC	CASSQGAGQSLYGYTF
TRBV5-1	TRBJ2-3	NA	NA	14	TGCGCCAGCAGCTTATCTTCTAGCACAGATACGCAGTATTTT	CASSLSSSTDTQYF
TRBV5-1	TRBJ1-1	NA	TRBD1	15	TGCGCCAGCAGGTCTCCGGGACAGCCGAACACTGAAGCTTTCTTT	CASRSPGQPNTEAFF
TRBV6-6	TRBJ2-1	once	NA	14	TGTGCCAGCAGTTCCCCGAGCTCCTACAATGAGCAGTTCTTC	CASSSPSSYNEQFF
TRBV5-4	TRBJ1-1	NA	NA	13	TGTGCCAGCAGCTTTTACGGTAACACTGAAGCTTTCTTT	CASSFYGNTEAFF
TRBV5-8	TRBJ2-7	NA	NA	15	TGTGCCAGCAGATTTGCCCGGGGTATTGCGTACGAGCAGTACTTC	CASRFARGIAYEQYF
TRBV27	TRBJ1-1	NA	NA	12	TGTGCCAGCAGTAGCACGCTAGCTGAAGCTTTCTTT	CASSSTLAEAFF
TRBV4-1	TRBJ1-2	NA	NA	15	TGCGCCAGCAGCCAAGATCCTGAGACAAACTATGGCTACACCTTC	CASSQDPETNYGYTF
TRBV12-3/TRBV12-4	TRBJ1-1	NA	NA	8	TGTGCCAGCAGTTCGGCTTTCTTT	CASSSAFF
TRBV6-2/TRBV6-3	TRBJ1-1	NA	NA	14	TGTGCCAGCAGTGGCCTCGAGGGTTACACTGAAGCTTTCTTT	CASSGLEGYTEAFF
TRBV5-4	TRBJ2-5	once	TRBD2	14	TGTGCCAGCAGCTCGGGGGGTTATCGAGAGACCCAGTACTTC	CASSSGGYRETQYF
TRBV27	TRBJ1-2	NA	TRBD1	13	TGTGCCAGTAGACCACAGGGGCAGGATGGCTACACCTTC	CASRPQGQDGYTF
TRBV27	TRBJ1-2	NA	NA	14	TGTGCCAGCAGTTTAGACGGCAGGGCCTATGGCTACACCTTC	CASSLDGRAYGYTF
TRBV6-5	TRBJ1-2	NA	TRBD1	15	TGTGCCAGCAGTGACTCACCGACAGGGCACTATGGCTACACCTTC	CASSDSPTGHYGYTF
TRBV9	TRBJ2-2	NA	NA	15	TGTGCCAGCAGCCTTGGACAGATCGCTTCCGGGGAGCTGTTTTTT	CASSLGQIASGELFF
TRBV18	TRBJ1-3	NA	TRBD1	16	TGTGCCAGCTCACCGGGGGACAGTCACTCTGGAAACACCATATATTTT	CASSPGDSHSGNTIYF
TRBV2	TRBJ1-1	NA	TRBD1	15	TGTGCCACCACCCGGGGACAGGGATTGAACACTGAAGCTTTCTTT	CATTRGQGLNTEAFF
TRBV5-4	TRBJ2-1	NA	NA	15	TGTGCCAGCAGCCCCGGGACGGGGGACTACAATGAGCAGTTCTTC	CASSPGTGDYNEQFF
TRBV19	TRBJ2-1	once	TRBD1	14	TGTGCCAGTATGGACTCCCGGGACAGGGTCCGGCAGTTCTTC	CASMDSRDRVRQFF
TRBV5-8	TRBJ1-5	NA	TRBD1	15	TGTGCCAGCAGCCTAGGGGGACAGGGGAATCAGCCCCAGCATTTT	CASSLGGQGNQPQHF
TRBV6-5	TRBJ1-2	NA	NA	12	TGTGCCAGCAGTTCGCTCCGGGGGGAATGCACCTTC	CASSSLRGECTF
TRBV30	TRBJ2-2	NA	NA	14	TGTGCCTGGAGTGTACGAGGAGGCACCGGGGAGCTGTTTTTT	CAWSVRGGTGELFF
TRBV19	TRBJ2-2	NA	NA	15	TGTGCCAGTAGTATAGGAGGCAGACGAACCGGGGAGCTGTTTTTT	CASSIGGRRTGELFF